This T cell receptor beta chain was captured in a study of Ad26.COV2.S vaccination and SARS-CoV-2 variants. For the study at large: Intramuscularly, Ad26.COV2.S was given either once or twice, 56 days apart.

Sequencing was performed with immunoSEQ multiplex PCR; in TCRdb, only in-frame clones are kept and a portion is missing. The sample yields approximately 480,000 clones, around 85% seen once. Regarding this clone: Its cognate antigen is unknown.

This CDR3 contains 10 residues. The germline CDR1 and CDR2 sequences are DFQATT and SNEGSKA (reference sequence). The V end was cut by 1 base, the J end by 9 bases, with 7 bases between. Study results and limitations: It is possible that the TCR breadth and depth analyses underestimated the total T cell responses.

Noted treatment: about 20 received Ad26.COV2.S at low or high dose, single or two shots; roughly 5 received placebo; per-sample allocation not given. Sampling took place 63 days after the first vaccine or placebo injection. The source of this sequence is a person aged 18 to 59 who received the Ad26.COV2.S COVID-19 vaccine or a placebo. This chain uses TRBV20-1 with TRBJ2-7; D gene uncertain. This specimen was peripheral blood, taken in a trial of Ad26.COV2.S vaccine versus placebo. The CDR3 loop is CSARALWQYF. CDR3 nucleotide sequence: TGCAGTGCTAGAGCCCTATGGCAGTACTTC.